These T cell receptor beta chains were read from a single sample in a study of identical twins. In TCRdb, the 5' RACE reads were re-called with MiXCR into one record per CDR3 protein. The sample holds approximately 500,000 distinct CDR3 sequences; roughly 15% are singletons and the top ten take roughly 0.42%. A further study also used this sample, focusing on yellow fever vaccine responses in identical twins.

Source material: CD4+ T cells sorted from blood. The receptors stem from a woman younger than 30 in good health. Each CDR3 is given with its conserved first and last residue. D genes are given only for firm matches. Clone size is not always given. Where it is, it says once, few, many or a class for expanded clones.

cdr3_aa: CSARVGQGGYTF
cdr3_nt: TGCAGTGCTAGAGTAGGGCAGGGGGGCTACACCTTC
j_call: TRBJ1-2
v_call: TRBV20-1
clone_size: -
d_call: -

cdr3_aa: CATSEAGPAKNIQYF
cdr3_nt: TGTGCCACCAGTGAAGCAGGACCAGCCAAAAACATTCAGTACTTC
j_call: TRBJ2-4
v_call: TRBV24-1
clone_size: -
d_call: -

cdr3_aa: CASSPWGQATSSYNEQFF
cdr3_nt: TGTGCCAGCAGCCCCTGGGGGCAGGCAACGAGCTCCTACAATGAGCAGTTCTTC
j_call: TRBJ2-1
v_call: TRBV14
clone_size: few
d_call: -

cdr3_aa: CASSPSASGGGNTQYF
cdr3_nt: TGTGCCAGCAGTCCCTCGGCTAGCGGGGGAGGAAATACGCAGTATTTT
j_call: TRBJ2-3
v_call: TRBV6-5
clone_size: few
d_call: TRBD2

cdr3_aa: CASSLVGTFYEQYF
cdr3_nt: TGTGCCAGCAGCTTAGTGGGCACCTTCTACGAGCAGTACTTC
j_call: TRBJ2-7
v_call: TRBV7-2
clone_size: -
d_call: -

cdr3_aa: CASSLQYETLGQETQYF
cdr3_nt: TGTGCCAGCAGCTTACAGTATGAAACATTGGGGCAAGAGACCCAGTACTTC
j_call: TRBJ2-5
v_call: TRBV7-2
clone_size: few
d_call: -

cdr3_aa: CAIRKTTGTDSYEQYF
cdr3_nt: TGTGCCATCAGAAAAACGACAGGGACGGATTCCTACGAGCAGTACTTC
j_call: TRBJ2-7
v_call: TRBV10-3
clone_size: many
d_call: TRBD1

cdr3_aa: CASSSPRGGAGDTQYF
cdr3_nt: TGTGCCAGCAGCTCCCCTCGGGGGGGGGCCGGAGATACGCAGTATTTT
j_call: TRBJ2-3
v_call: TRBV7-9
clone_size: -
d_call: TRBD2

cdr3_aa: CASSLALAGPDTQYF
cdr3_nt: TGTGCCAGCAGTTTAGCGCTGGCCGGCCCAGATACGCAGTATTTT
j_call: TRBJ2-3
v_call: TRBV12-3/TRBV12-4
clone_size: few
d_call: -

cdr3_aa: CASSFGTGRTDTQYF
cdr3_nt: TGTGCCAGCAGCTTCGGTACCGGACGCACAGATACGCAGTATTTT
j_call: TRBJ2-3
v_call: TRBV11-2
clone_size: many
d_call: -

cdr3_aa: CASSLMPYNSPLHF
cdr3_nt: TGTGCCAGCAGTTTAATGCCGTATAATTCACCCCTCCACTTT
j_call: TRBJ1-6
v_call: TRBV27
clone_size: -
d_call: -

cdr3_aa: CASSVNTYEQYF
cdr3_nt: TGTGCCAGCAGTGTAAACACCTACGAGCAGTACTTC
j_call: TRBJ2-7
v_call: TRBV12-3/TRBV12-4
clone_size: -
d_call: -

cdr3_aa: CASSQRLASDEQFF
cdr3_nt: TGTGCCAGCAGCCAGCGACTAGCGTCGGATGAGCAGTTCTTC
j_call: TRBJ2-1
v_call: TRBV7-9
clone_size: few
d_call: TRBD2

cdr3_aa: CASRVTQGGKNTGELFF
cdr3_nt: TGTGCCAGCAGGGTAACACAGGGCGGGAAGAACACCGGGGAGCTGTTTTTT
j_call: TRBJ2-2
v_call: TRBV2
clone_size: -
d_call: -

cdr3_aa: CSVEPGGVREQYF
cdr3_nt: TGCAGCGTTGAACCCGGGGGGGTGAGGGAGCAGTACTTC
j_call: TRBJ2-7
v_call: TRBV29-1
clone_size: -
d_call: TRBD2